This T cell receptor beta chain was identified during a study of shared clonotypes between healthy human individuals. Whole-study results and caveats: Blood was the only sampled material, and tissue repertoires likely differ.

Sequenced by immunoSEQ multiplex PCR; TCRdb stores in-frame clones only, minus some. The table has a few million clones, approximately 93% seen once. The CDR3 is made up of 15 amino acids. Germline V gene data show CDR1 as LNHDA and CDR2 as SQIVND (reference sequence). Unmatched junction bases numbered 6, after V lost 9 bases and J lost 2 bases. With respect to this clone: Its antigen is undetermined.

The chain employs TRBV19 and TRBJ2-7; 14 nucleotides line up with TRBD2. Sequences were obtained from naive CD4+ T cells from PBMCs. Noted subset: CD45RA+ positively selected. This TCR was recovered from a man in his late teens or twenties in good health. Some clones in this sample may be carry-over from other donors' samples. CDR3 nucleotides: TGTGCCAGCGGACTAGCGGGAGGCCCCACCTACGAGCAGTACTTC. It encodes CASGLAGGPTYEQYF. Complete variable domain (other parts from reference TRBV19 and TRBJ2-7): DGGITQSPKYLFRKEGQNVTLSCEQNLNHDAMYWYRQDPGQGLRLIYYSQIVNDFQKGDIAEGYSVSREKKESFPLTVTSAQKNPTAFYLCASGLAGGPTYEQYFGPGTRLTVT.